This T cell receptor (beta chain) derives from a study of shared clonotypes between healthy human individuals. The assay ran at deep level. Per the original data handling: ImmunoSEQ sequences covered only the junction and lacked quality scores; filtering therefore differed. Measured with immunoSEQ multiplex PCR; TCRdb has only the in-frame clones, and not every one. That table is the source of V, J and clone size, and D and trimming were worked out from the DNA. The sample contains more than 2 million clones, 93% of which appear only once. This clone was recorded only once. Antigen: not known. Study observations and caveats: In having few donors, the study represented limited genetic and exposure-history diversity. It was only blood that was sampled, and tissue repertoires likely differ.

The V gene's germline CDR1 is MDHEN and CDR2 SYDVKM. Trimming cost V 8 bases and J 4 bases, with 7 bases left between them. The CDR3 length is 11 residues. CD8 cells regarded as naive lacked CD45RO, were positively chosen for CCR7, and omitted terminally differentiated effector memory CD45RA+ cells. The V and J genes are TRBV28 and TRBJ2-3; no definite D call. Material for sequencing was naive CD8+ T cells from PBMCs. The TCR comes from a man younger than 35 in good health. Some clones in this sample may be carry-over from other donors' samples. The CDR3 DNA sequence: TGTGCCAGCGAATTGGCAGATACGCAGTATTTT. Translating it yields CASELADTQYF.